The rows below give T cell receptor beta chains drawn from one sample of a study of blood T cell repertoires in COVID-19. Repertoires were generated with immunoSEQ multiplex PCR, while TCRdb's copy carries only in-frame clones and drops some. In the table there are about 120,000 clones, over 75% of which are singletons. Sequenced material: peripheral blood. The source is an elderly woman with acute or convalescent COVID-19. Both conserved end residues are part of each CDR3. The order of the fields is clone size, V gene, J gene, D gene, CDR3 DNA, CDR3 protein. A D gene is named only where the DNA matches it firmly. Only part of the rows carry a size: once, few, many, or a class if the clone is expanded.

clone size: .
V gene: TRBV5-1
J gene: TRBJ2-1
D gene: TRBD1
CDR3 DNA: TGCGCCAGCCGCTGGGGGACAGGGCGCAATGAGCAGTTCTTC
CDR3 protein: CASRWGTGRNEQFF

clone size: .
V gene: TRBV7-3
J gene: TRBJ2-2
D gene: TRBD2
CDR3 DNA: TGTGCCAGCAGCCCGAGCGGGGGCGACACCGGGGAGCTGTTTTTT
CDR3 protein: CASSPSGGDTGELFF

clone size: .
V gene: TRBV19
J gene: TRBJ2-5
D gene: .
CDR3 DNA: TGTGCCACTTCGGAGCTATTAATCCAAGAGACCCAGTACTTC
CDR3 protein: CATSELLIQETQYF

clone size: few
V gene: TRBV5-1
J gene: TRBJ2-1
D gene: TRBD2
CDR3 DNA: TGCGCCAGCAGCCCGAGACTAGCGGGGGGGTCCTACAATGAGCAGTTCTTC
CDR3 protein: CASSPRLAGGSYNEQFF

clone size: .
V gene: TRBV2
J gene: TRBJ1-1
D gene: TRBD1
CDR3 DNA: TGTGCCAGCAGCTTTGGACAGGATAAAGCTTTCTTT
CDR3 protein: CASSFGQDKAFF

clone size: .
V gene: TRBV5-1
J gene: TRBJ1-1
D gene: .
CDR3 DNA: TGCGCCAGCAGCTTCGTCGGGGACACTGAAGCTTTCTTT
CDR3 protein: CASSFVGDTEAFF

clone size: .
V gene: TRBV6-2/TRBV6-3
J gene: TRBJ2-7
D gene: TRBD2
CDR3 DNA: TGTGCCAGCAGTGGTCCTAACCCGGGACTAGCGGGGAGCTCCTACGAGCAGTACTTC
CDR3 protein: CASSGPNPGLAGSSYEQYF

clone size: .
V gene: TRBV11-2
J gene: TRBJ1-2
D gene: .
CDR3 DNA: TGTGCCAGCAGCTTAGGGGCCCGAGGCTACACCTTC
CDR3 protein: CASSLGARGYTF

clone size: .
V gene: TRBV5-6
J gene: TRBJ2-7
D gene: .
CDR3 DNA: TGTGCCAGCAGCCTGGGGCCGGAGTATTACTACGAGCAGTACTTC
CDR3 protein: CASSLGPEYYYEQYF

clone size: .
V gene: TRBV28
J gene: TRBJ2-1
D gene: TRBD2
CDR3 DNA: TGTGCCAGCAGTTCGGGACCTAGCGGGGGCCGGGATGAGCAGTTCTTC
CDR3 protein: CASSSGPSGGRDEQFF

clone size: .
V gene: TRBV5-5
J gene: TRBJ1-6
D gene: .
CDR3 DNA: TGTGCCAGCAGCGTTTTACAGAATTCACCCCTCCACTTT
CDR3 protein: CASSVLQNSPLHF

clone size: .
V gene: TRBV4-1
J gene: TRBJ1-2
D gene: TRBD1
CDR3 DNA: TGCGCCAGCAGCCAGGAGGGGACAGACTATTACTATGGCTACACCTTC
CDR3 protein: CASSQEGTDYYYGYTF

clone size: .
V gene: TRBV4-2
J gene: TRBJ1-4
D gene: .
CDR3 DNA: TGTGCCAGCAGCCAAGAGGAAGTCGGGGAAAAACTGTTTTTT
CDR3 protein: CASSQEEVGEKLFF

clone size: .
V gene: TRBV29-1
J gene: TRBJ2-5
D gene: .
CDR3 DNA: TGCAGCGTCGCCCATGAGCCCCAGTACTTC
CDR3 protein: CSVAHEPQYF

clone size: once
V gene: TRBV28
J gene: TRBJ1-1
D gene: .
CDR3 DNA: TGTGCCAGCAGTTTACCCAGGGGTTATTACACTGAAGCTTTCTTT
CDR3 protein: CASSLPRGYYTEAFF

clone size: .
V gene: TRBV15
J gene: TRBJ1-4
D gene: TRBD1
CDR3 DNA: TGTGCCACCAGCAGAGCCCCGGGACAGTGGGGTGAAAAACTGTTTTTT
CDR3 protein: CATSRAPGQWGEKLFF

clone size: .
V gene: TRBV7-2
J gene: TRBJ1-1
D gene: .
CDR3 DNA: TGTGCCAGCAGCTCTGGACAGCTCACTGAAGCTTTCTTT
CDR3 protein: CASSSGQLTEAFF

clone size: .
V gene: TRBV4-2
J gene: TRBJ1-4
D gene: .
CDR3 DNA: TGTGCCAGCAGCCAAGATAAGACAGCATACTATGAAAAACTGTTTTTT
CDR3 protein: CASSQDKTAYYEKLFF

clone size: .
V gene: TRBV6-5
J gene: TRBJ1-1
D gene: TRBD1
CDR3 DNA: TGTGCCAGCAGTTACGGGGGACAGTTTAGTGAAGCTTTCTTT
CDR3 protein: CASSYGGQFSEAFF